This T cell receptor beta chain was sequenced in a study of blood T cells in healthy people across ages (dated by TCRdb to about 2015). Notes on the research overall: In model experiments, roughly one uniquely barcoded TCR beta cDNA molecule per two T cells was captured by template switching. The study measured age-related changes in TCR beta repertoire diversity using deep sequencing normalized with unique cDNA molecular identifiers. The donors were split into four age groups: young (average about 16 years), middle-aged (39), aged (more than 60) and long-lived (approximately 80). To avoid experimental bias, donors of different ages were distributed randomly across sequencing lanes. The study analyzed two additional independent replicas of 1 million unique cDNA reads from the same blood draw for two donors, one aged 18 to 29 and one aged 80 or older. Findings and caveats that apply to the study as a whole: The percentage of naive T cells measured by flow cytometry correlated strongly with observed TCR beta diversity. The long-lived group showed more naive CD4+ T cells, fewer expanded clones and increased TCR diversity than the aged group, suggesting age selection. Observed TCR beta diversity per million T cells fell roughly linearly with age, and a significant reduction was already apparent by age around 36. Since profiling was done on bulk unsorted PBMCs, naive and antigen-experienced compartments could not be conclusively compared. Donor CMV infection status was unknown, potentially confounding age-related changes in expanded clonotypes. Total diversity estimates from one million sequenced T cells were considered lower bounds and underestimates.

About this clonotype itself: Its specific antigen is unknown. No per-base quality is available; no much larger clone lies one base away.

Donors were 39 systemically healthy Caucasian individuals from Russia aged about 6 to 100 years. Each donor gave around 9.5 milliliters of peripheral blood, collected into EDTA-treated Vacutainer tubes. Ficoll-Paque density-gradient centrifugation was used to isolate PBMCs, with at least 6 million obtained per sample. Total RNA, at least 5.5 micrograms per sample, was extracted from PBMCs with Trizol reagent. Naive CD45RAhigh/CD27high T cell percentages were measured by flow cytometry on a PBMC aliquot from every donor. Library method: 5' RACE. The reads were generated on an Illumina HiSeq 2500. A second about 7 to 12 cycle PCR used a sample-barcoded 5' primer and a J-beta primer mix. A template-switch 5' adaptor carrying 12 random nucleotides introduced a unique molecular identifier onto each TCR beta cDNA molecule. At least 2.5 million CDR3-containing paired-end reads were obtained from each sample. First-strand cDNA was synthesized from all RNA with the Mint cDNA synthesis kit, primed by a TRBC-specific oligonucleotide. Following uracil-DNA glycosylase treatment, a first 18-cycle PCR with universal primers M1SS and BC2_uni_R was performed on all cDNA. For the original study's pipeline: Normalization of each sample was performed by random selection of 1 million high-quality reads, each carrying a distinct molecular identifier. Reads sharing molecular identifiers were discarded rather than binned into consensus sequences. MiTCR, with a Q25 quality threshold and the strictest error-elimination algorithm, was used for CDR3 identification, clonotype clustering and error correction. A nonparametric unseen species model with Euler transformation was used to estimate a lower bound on total TCR beta diversity. The raw public data were reprocessed by TCRdb itself: fastp quality trimming at Q25, MiXCR clonotype calling, in-frame beta chains only. Rows with a matching CDR3 protein are joined into one entry that keeps the most common DNA and genes. TCRdb assigned the V and J calls; the authors' analysis was not used. The sample table lists some 780,000 distinct CDR3 sequences, 56% of them with a count of one. The top ten constitute approximately 24% of the sample.

CDR1 SGHRS and CDR2 YFSETQ are derived from the germline V gene. From the cysteine through the phenylalanine, the CDR3 covers 13 amino acids. Of the read, only the CDR3 DNA is kept; its 39 bases are in frame from base 1. Sequenced input: blood. This receptor was identified in a man aged 40-50 years in good health. The receptor chain draws on TRBV5-1 and TRBJ2-1, with TRBD1 tentatively as D gene (6 bases match). The J call may be in error: the DNA end matches TRBJ2-7 better. In nucleotide form, the sequence is TGCGCCAGCAGCTACCTACGGGACAATGAGCAGTACTTC. It translates to CASSYLRDNEQYF.